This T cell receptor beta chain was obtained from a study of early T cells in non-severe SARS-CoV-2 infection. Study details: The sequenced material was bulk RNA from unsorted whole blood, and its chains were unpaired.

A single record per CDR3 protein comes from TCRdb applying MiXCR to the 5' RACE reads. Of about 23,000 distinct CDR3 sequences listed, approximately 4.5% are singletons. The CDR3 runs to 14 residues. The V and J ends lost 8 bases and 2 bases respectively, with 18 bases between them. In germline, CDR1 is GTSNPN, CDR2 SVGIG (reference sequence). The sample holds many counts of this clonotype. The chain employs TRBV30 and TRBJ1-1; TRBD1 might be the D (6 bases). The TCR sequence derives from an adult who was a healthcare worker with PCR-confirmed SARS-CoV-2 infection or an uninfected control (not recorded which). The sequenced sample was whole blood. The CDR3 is CAGLIWGGNTEAFF. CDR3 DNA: TGTGCCGGGCTGATTTGGGGGGGCAACACTGAAGCTTTCTTT.